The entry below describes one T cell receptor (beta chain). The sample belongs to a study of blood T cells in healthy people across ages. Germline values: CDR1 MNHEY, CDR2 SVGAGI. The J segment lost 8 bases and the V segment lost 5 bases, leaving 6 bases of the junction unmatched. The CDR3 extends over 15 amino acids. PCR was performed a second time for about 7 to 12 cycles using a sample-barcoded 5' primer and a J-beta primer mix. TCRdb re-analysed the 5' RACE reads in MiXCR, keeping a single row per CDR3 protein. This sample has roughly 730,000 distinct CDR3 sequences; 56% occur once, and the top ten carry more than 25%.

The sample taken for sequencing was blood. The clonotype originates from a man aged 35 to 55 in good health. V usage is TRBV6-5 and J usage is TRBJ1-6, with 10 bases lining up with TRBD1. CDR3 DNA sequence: TGTGCCAGCAGTCGTTCGACAGGGGGCTATTCACCCCTCCACTTT. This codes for CASSRSTGGYSPLHF.